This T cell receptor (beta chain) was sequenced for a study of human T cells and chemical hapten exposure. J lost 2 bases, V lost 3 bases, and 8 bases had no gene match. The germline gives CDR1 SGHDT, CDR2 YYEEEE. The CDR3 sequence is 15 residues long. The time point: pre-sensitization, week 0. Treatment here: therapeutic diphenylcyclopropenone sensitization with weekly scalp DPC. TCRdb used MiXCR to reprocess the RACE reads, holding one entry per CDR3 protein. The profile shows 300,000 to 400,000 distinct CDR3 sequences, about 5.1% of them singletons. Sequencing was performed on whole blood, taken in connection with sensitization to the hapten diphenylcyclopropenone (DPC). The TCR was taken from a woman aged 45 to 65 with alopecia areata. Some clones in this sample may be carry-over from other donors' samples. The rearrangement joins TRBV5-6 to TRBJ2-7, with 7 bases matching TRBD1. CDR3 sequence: CASSSSPTGTYEQYF. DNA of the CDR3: TGTGCCAGCAGCTCGTCACCGACAGGGACCTACGAGCAGTACTTC.